The next 13 T cell receptor beta chains were all read from a single sample in a study of blood T cell repertoires in COVID-19. The table came from immunoSEQ multiplex PCR; TCRdb's copy has only in-frame clones and leaves some out. This sample has some 40,000 clones, with approximately 90% found just once. The sequencing sample was made of peripheral blood. The origin of the receptors is a man aged 45-65 years with active COVID-19.

The chain is built from TRBV7-2 and TRBJ2-2; 10 bases agree with TRBD2. The germline gives CDR1 SGHTA, CDR2 FQGNSA. Trimming took 1 base from V and 6 from J; bases not matched to a gene: 8. The CDR3 is 17 residues long. The CDR3 nucleotides read TGTGCCAGCAGCTTAGTGGGGCTAGCGGGGGTCCCCGGGGAGCTGTTTTTT. Its protein product is CASSLVGLAGVPGELFF.

This rearrangement joins TRBV19 to TRBJ2-3; TRBD1 aligns across 9 bases. Germline CDR1 is LNHDA and CDR2 is SQIVND (reference sequence). The CDR3 loop spans 19 amino acids. The trim removed 5 bases at V and 5 bases at J, leaving 20 bases unmatched. The CDR3 DNA is TGTGCCAGTAGTGCAACAGGGGGCGCAGGATGGGCTCGGGTAGATACGCAGTATTTT. Its protein product is CASSATGGAGWARVDTQYF.

The chain joins TRBV10-3 to TRBJ2-2; a weak D match, TRBD2 (5 bases). Trimming left V 6 bases short and J 3 bases short, with 8 bases between. Germline loops: CDR1 ENHRY, CDR2 SYGVKD. The CDR3 consists of 13 residues. CDR3 nucleotides: TGTGCCATCAGGGCCGGGGACACCGGGGAGCTGTTTTTT. Protein product: CAIRAGDTGELFF.

This clone was detected only a few times. V is TRBV5-1 and J is TRBJ2-7, with a weak D call TRBD2 (5 bases). CDR1 and CDR2 (germline): SGHRS, YFSETQ. V lost 4 bases and J lost 2, with 16 bases in between. CDR3 length equals 15 residues. The CDR3 protein is CASSPGLQSAYEQYF. CDR3 DNA: TGCGCCAGCAGCCCCGGACTTCAATCGGCCTACGAGCAGTACTTC.

This clone was detected only once. V usage is TRBV11-2 and J usage is TRBJ2-7; TRBD2 aligns across 8 bases. The CDR3 is made up of 15 amino acids. Trimming removed 5 bases from V and 3 bases from J; junction bases left unmatched: 9. Germline CDR1 and CDR2: SGHAT and FQNNGV. The CDR3 DNA reads as TGTGCCAGCAGCCCCTTAGCGGGACCTCTCTACGAGCAGTACTTC. It specifies CASSPLAGPLYEQYF.

This sequence joins TRBV11-2 and TRBJ1-6; D is possibly TRBD1 (6 bases). V was cut by 2 bases and J by 9 bases, with 8 bases left in between. CDR3 length equals 13 residues. Per germline, CDR1 SGHAT and CDR2 FQNNGV. CDR3 residues: CASSLTGSSPLHF. The DNA for the CDR3 is TGTGCCAGCAGCTTAACAGGGAGTTCACCCCTCCACTTT.

CDR3 sequence reads: CASSLGPGTGELFF. In nucleotides, the CDR3 is TGTGCCAGCAGCTTAGGTCCGGGGACCGGGGAGCTGTTTTTT. The gene calls are TRBV11-2 and TRBJ2-2, with D maybe TRBD2 (5 bases). The germline gives CDR1 SGHAT, CDR2 FQNNGV. The length of the CDR3 is 14 residues. V gave up 1 base and J gave up 5 bases, with 8 bases separating them.

This chain connects TRBV5-5 to TRBJ2-7; 9 nucleotides match TRBD1. CDR1 and CDR2 (germline): SGHKS, YYEKEE (reference sequence). The CDR3 is made up of 15 amino acids. The J segment lost 3 bases and the V segment lost 4 bases, leaving 8 bases of the junction unmatched. CDR3 DNA: TGTGCCAGCAGCCCCCCCGGACAGGGGTTCTACGAGCAGTACTTC. Protein product: CASSPPGQGFYEQYF.

V is TRBV5-1 and J is TRBJ2-1; 13 bases are shared with TRBD2. V lost 0 bases to trimming and J lost 5 bases; unmatched junction nucleotides: 8. The CDR3 has 18 residues. Germline V gene data show CDR1 as SGHRS and CDR2 as YFSETQ. CDR3 loop: CASSLGTSGSWGNNEQFF. In nucleotides, the CDR3 is TGCGCCAGCAGCTTGGGGACTAGCGGGAGTTGGGGGAACAATGAGCAGTTCTTC.

The chain has TRBV29-1 and TRBJ2-5; 8 bases agree with TRBD1. The CDR3 sequence is 12 residues long. With 7 bases clipped from V and 3 bases from J, the junction kept 4 bases outside the gene matches. From germline, CDR1 is SQVTM and CDR2 ANQGSEA. The CDR3 spells CSAMTGEETQYF. DNA for the CDR3: TGCAGCGCGATGACAGGGGAAGAGACCCAGTACTTC.

CDR3 in amino acids: CASSLSVTHSNQPQHF. CDR3 in DNA: TGTGCCAGCTCACTTTCAGTAACCCATAGCAATCAGCCCCAGCATTTT. V is TRBV18 and J is TRBJ1-5; D is unclear. CDR3 length: 16 residues. Germline V lookup: CDR1 KGHSH, CDR2 LQKENI. The V end was cut by 4 bases, the J end by 0 bases, with 13 bases between.

Note on this clone: This sample also contains other DNA sequences that code for the same CDR3. The V gene is TRBV5-1, the J gene TRBJ2-7, with a weak D call TRBD1 (5 bases). Germline values: CDR1 SGHRS, CDR2 YFSETQ. The CDR3 is 14 residues long. Trimming removed 1 base from V and 5 bases from J, with 13 bases in between. The CDR3 bases are TGCGCCAGCAGCTTGAAACAAGGGGCCCACGAGCAGTACTTC. It yields the protein CASSLKQGAHEQYF.

V gene TRBV5-1 combines with J gene TRBJ2-3, with a tentative D call TRBD2 (6 bases). This CDR3 has 13 residues. Germline values: CDR1 SGHRS, CDR2 YFSETQ. V lost 1 base and J lost 6, with 9 bases in between. CDR3 in amino acids: CASSLSGDDTQYF. CDR3 nucleotide sequence: TGCGCCAGCAGCTTGTCGGGGGATGATACGCAGTATTTT.